Presented here are 24 T cell receptor beta chains from one specimen sequenced in a study of cytomegalovirus exposure and HLA in healthy donors. PCR amplification relied on 60 Vbeta primers (plus 13 Jbeta primers). The method was immunoSEQ multiplex PCR; TCRdb's version includes in-frame clones alone and lacks a portion of them. The table lists about 160,000 clones, about 81% of them singletons. Sequencing was performed on PBMCs. Source of these receptors: a woman between 18 and 29 years old in good health and CMV-seronegative.

The chain uses TRBV4-2 and TRBJ2-2, with 8 nucleotides matching TRBD2. With V trimmed by 4 bases and J by 7 bases, 11 bases remained unmatched. CDR1 and CDR2 (germline): LGHNA, YNFKEQ. This CDR3 has 16 amino acids. CDR3 protein: CASSPHSGEPGGELFF. CDR3 nucleotides: TGTGCCAGCAGCCCTCATAGCGGGGAGCCAGGCGGGGAGCTGTTTTTT.

This chain connects TRBV9 to TRBJ1-1; perhaps TRBD1 as D (5 bases). Germline CDR1 reads SGDLS; CDR2 reads YYNGEE. Trimming took 0 bases from V and 6 from J, leaving 12 bases between them. The CDR3 has 14 amino acids. The DNA for the CDR3 is TGTGCCAGCAGCGTAGCGTCGGCAGGGTCTGAAGCTTTCTTT. Its translation: CASSVASAGSEAFF.

The gene calls are TRBV29-1 and TRBJ2-1, with 8 bases identical to TRBD2. The CDR3 sequence is 16 residues long. Trimming removed 3 bases from V and 5 bases from J; junction bases left unmatched: 12. In germline, CDR1 is SQVTM, CDR2 ANQGSEA. This chain's CDR3 is CSVDVKREISDNEQFF. CDR3 DNA sequence: TGCAGCGTTGATGTCAAGCGGGAGATTTCCGACAATGAGCAGTTCTTC.

This clone was picked up one time. CDR3 protein: CASSHRGTGTFSYEQYF. CDR3 DNA sequence: TGTGCCAGCAGTCACAGGGGAACAGGGACATTCTCCTACGAGCAGTACTTC. The chain combines TRBV28 with TRBJ2-5; 7 bases are shared with TRBD1. The J call may not be correct, given that the DNA end is closer to TRBJ2-7. CDR3 length: 17 residues. Germline CDR1 reads MDHEN; CDR2 reads SYDVKM.

V and J are TRBV6-1 and TRBJ2-4; 7 bases are a match to TRBD1. Trimming removed 3 bases from V and 15 bases from J; junction bases left unmatched: 11. This CDR3 spans 13 amino acids. Germline V gene data show CDR1 as MNHNS and CDR2 as SASEGT. DNA of the CDR3: TGTGCCAGCAGTGATTATGGGAACAGGGGAAGGTACTTC. This sequence encodes CASSDYGNRGRYF.

Note on this clone: A junction end diverges from the germline sequence, so it may reflect a read error. This chain connects TRBV4-1 to TRBJ1-4, with 7 bases identical to TRBD1. Germline CDR1 is MGHRA and CDR2 is YSYEKL. The CDR3 consists of 16 residues. DNA of the CDR3: TGTGCCAGCAGCCAAGAACCGGGACAGATTAATGAAAAACTGTTTTTT. As protein: CASSQEPGQINEKLFF.

The chain carries TRBV11-2 and TRBJ1-3, with 9 nucleotides matching TRBD1. Germline-derived CDR1 and CDR2 are SGHAT and FQNNGV. The CDR3 runs to 16 residues. V lost 4 bases and J lost 3; bases outside the gene matches: 7. Here the CDR3 reads CASSSITGGFGNTIYF. CDR3 sequence (DNA): TGTGCCAGCAGCTCAATAACAGGGGGCTTTGGAAACACCATATATTTT.

The rearrangement uses TRBV5-1 and TRBJ2-2; D is unclear. The germline gives CDR1 SGHRS, CDR2 YFSETQ. CDR3 length equals 18 residues. With 0 bases removed from V and 3 bases from J, the gap between germline ends came to 18 bases. This CDR3 is CASSLALSNLLDTGELFF. The CDR3 nucleotides are TGCGCCAGCAGCTTGGCACTGTCAAATCTTCTAGACACCGGGGAGCTGTTTTTT.

The chain links TRBV5-5 to TRBJ2-7, with no clear D. This CDR3 has 16 residues. Germline-derived CDR1 and CDR2 are SGHKS and YYEKEE (reference sequence). Trimming took off 1 base at V and 0 bases at J, with 14 bases between the two ends. The CDR3 protein is CASSLQAALSSYEQYF. The DNA for the CDR3 is TGTGCCAGCAGCTTGCAAGCAGCGTTGAGCTCCTACGAGCAGTACTTC.

The sample holds a few counts of this clone. This rearrangement joins TRBV11-3 to TRBJ2-5; a possible D gene is TRBD1 (6 bases). Germline V gives CDR1 SGHNT, CDR2 YENEEA. This CDR3 is built from 13 residues. The V end was cut by 7 bases, the J end by 0 bases, with 9 bases between. The CDR3 here is CASKDRNQETQYF. In nucleotides, the CDR3 is TGTGCCAGCAAGGACAGAAACCAAGAGACCCAGTACTTC.

CDR3: CASSSGWGERTEAFF. The CDR3 nucleotides are TGTGCCAGCAGCTCCGGTTGGGGGGAGAGGACTGAAGCTTTCTTT. This chain links TRBV9 with TRBJ1-1; perhaps TRBD1 as D (5 bases). The CDR3 loop spans 15 amino acids. Germline lookup yields CDR1 SGDLS and CDR2 YYNGEE. Trimming took off 4 bases at V and 5 bases at J, with 18 bases between the two ends. The complete variable domain, with remaining parts taken from reference TRBV9 and TRBJ1-1, reads DSGVTQTPKHLITATGQRVTLRCSPRSGDLSVYWYQQSLDQGLQFLIQYYNGEERAKGNILERFSAQQFPDLHSELNLSSLELGDSALYFCASSSGWGERTEAFFGQGTRLTVV.

V and J are TRBV5-1 and TRBJ2-2; D might be TRBD2 (5 bases). The CDR3 consists of 15 residues. Germline CDR1 and CDR2: SGHRS and YFSETQ. V was pared by 2 bases and J by 4 bases, with 12 bases between. The CDR3 coding sequence is TGCGCCAGCAGCTTCGGACTGCCGCCCACCGGGGAGCTGTTTTTT. Its protein is CASSFGLPPTGELFF.

V and J are TRBV7-8 and TRBJ1-4; no definite D call. The CDR3 has 15 amino acids. Trimming stripped 1 base from V and 5 bases from J, with 11 bases between. The germline V gene has CDR1 SGHVS and CDR2 FQNEAQ. CDR3 sequence: CASSLGSWRNEKLFF. Written as DNA, the CDR3 is TGTGCCAGCAGCTTAGGTTCCTGGAGGAATGAAAAACTGTTTTTT.

Concerning this clone: A read error may account for a junction end that differs from germline. V and J are TRBV7-9 and TRBJ1-5, with 7 bases that match TRBD1. CDR3 length: 15 amino acids. CDR1 and CDR2 from the germline V gene are SEHNR and FQNEAQ (reference sequence). The CDR3 DNA follows: TGTTCCAGCAGCAGGACGCAGGGGGGCAATCAGCCCCAGCATTTT. This sequence encodes CSSSRTQGGNQPQHF.

The V gene is TRBV19, the J gene TRBJ1-2; 9 nucleotides agree with TRBD1. The CDR3 covers 13 residues. Germline assignment: CDR1 LNHDA and CDR2 SQIVND (reference sequence). The V gene end was trimmed by 4 bases and the J gene end by 7 bases; junction bases not matched to a gene: 4. Here the CDR3 reads CASSKGQGSGYTF. The CDR3, as DNA: TGTGCCAGTAGTAAAGGACAGGGGTCTGGCTACACCTTC.

The chain is built from TRBV28 and TRBJ2-7; 8 bases fit TRBD1. Germline trimming cut 8 bases from V and 3 bases from J; bases unmatched to any gene: 9. Germline-derived CDR1 and CDR2 are MDHEN and SYDVKM. CDR3 length: 14 amino acids. The CDR3 protein is CASLPGTGHYEQYF. The CDR3 nucleotides are TGTGCCAGCCTCCCCGGGACAGGCCACTACGAGCAGTACTTC.

Only a few counts were recorded for this clone. V and J are TRBV7-9 and TRBJ1-3, with D tentatively TRBD1 (5 bases). The germline V and J ends were trimmed by 3 bases and 9 bases, with 15 bases remaining between them. Germline V lookup: CDR1 SEHNR, CDR2 FQNEAQ (reference sequence). This CDR3 comprises 14 residues. The CDR3 sequence is CASSFPGLVGTIYF. The CDR3 DNA is TGTGCCAGCAGCTTTCCAGGGTTGGTCGGCACCATATATTTT. The complete variable domain, with remaining parts taken from reference TRBV7-9 and TRBJ1-3, reads DTGVSQNPRHKITKRGQNVTFRCDPISEHNRLYWYRQTLGQGPEFLTYFQNEAQLEKSRLLSDRFSAERPKGSFSTLEIQRTEQGDSAMYLCASSFPGLVGTIYFGEGSWLTVV.

This chain connects TRBV7-6 to TRBJ1-1; 7 nucleotides match TRBD1. Trimming cost V 5 bases and J 1 base; bases outside gene matches: 7. This CDR3 contains 15 residues. Germline CDR1 reads SGHVS; CDR2 reads FNYEAQ. The CDR3 reads CASSRRDRPNTEAFF. As DNA, the CDR3 is TGTGCCAGCAGCCGTAGGGACAGACCGAACACTGAAGCTTTCTTT.

The chain carries TRBV6-5 and TRBJ1-1, with a tentative D call TRBD1 (6 bases). Trimming removed 7 bases at V and 8 bases at J, with 17 bases between. The CDR3 spans 13 residues. CDR1 and CDR2 from the germline V gene are MNHEY and SVGAGI. The DNA for the CDR3 is TGTGCCAGCATTCCACCGTGGGGGCCCGAAGCTTTCTTT. Its protein is CASIPPWGPEAFF.

V usage is TRBV7-9 and J usage is TRBJ1-2; D gene unclear. Germline CDR1 is SEHNR and CDR2 is FQNEAQ (reference sequence). V dropped 5 bases and J dropped 8 bases, with 12 bases sitting between them. The CDR3 is 12 residues long. The CDR3 DNA is TGTGCCAGCAGCCCCGACACGTCCGGCTACACCTTC. Its protein product is CASSPDTSGYTF.

The CDR3 DNA follows: TGTGCCAGCAGTTCACCAGGGGGTCCGTCCGGAAACACCATATATTTT. Translated, it gives CASSSPGGPSGNTIYF. The chain joins TRBV28 to TRBJ1-3, with 7 bases aligning to TRBD1. CDR1 and CDR2 (germline): MDHEN, SYDVKM. V gave up 4 bases and J gave up 4 bases; unmatched junction bases: 10. This CDR3 has 16 residues.

The chain is built from TRBV6-4 and TRBJ2-1, with D uncertain. Trimming stripped 5 bases from V and 8 bases from J, with 13 bases between. The germline V gene encodes CDR1 MRHNA and CDR2 SNTAGT. The length of the CDR3 is 13 residues. In DNA, the CDR3 is TGTGCCAGCAGTTTCGAACGGAGCTATGAGCAGTTCTTC. This translates into CASSFERSYEQFF.

The V gene is TRBV28, the J gene TRBJ2-7; 9 positions agree with TRBD1. CDR1 is MDHEN and CDR2 is SYDVKM in the germline V gene. The trim removed 5 bases at V and 4 bases at J, leaving 9 bases unmatched. The CDR3 extends over 15 amino acids. The CDR3 sequence: CASSRGQGIGYEQYF. In nucleotides, the CDR3 is TGTGCCAGCAGTCGAGGACAGGGGATAGGGTACGAGCAGTACTTC.

V and J are TRBV7-8 and TRBJ1-5; 8 bases are a match to TRBD1. The ends lost 5 bases at V and 0 bases at J; junction bases unmatched: 12. In germline, CDR1 is SGHVS, CDR2 FQNEAQ. This CDR3 has 18 amino acids. The CDR3 here is CASSLWGTGVYSNQPQHF. The CDR3 DNA sequence: TGTGCCAGCAGCCTCTGGGGGACAGGAGTCTATAGCAATCAGCCCCAGCATTTT.